These 22 T cell receptor beta chains were all obtained from the same sample, sequenced in a study of glioma-infiltrating T cells after dendritic cell vaccination. Time point given: after dendritic cell vaccination, including at tumor progression/relapse. Libraries were prepared by immunoSEQ multiplex PCR; TCRdb keeps only in-frame clonotypes and omits some of them. The table lists about 90,000 clones, 80% to 85% of them singletons. The sample in question was blood, obtained after dendritic cell vaccination. Source of these receptors: a human donor with glioblastoma.

This clone was seen once. The chain is built from TRBV29-1 and TRBJ2-5, with 8 bases aligning to TRBD1. Germline lookup yields CDR1 SQVTM and CDR2 ANQGSEA. This CDR3 is built from 14 residues. V lost 2 bases, J lost 5 bases, and 7 bases stayed unmatched. The chain's CDR3 is CSVESDRGGETQYF. DNA for the CDR3: TGCAGCGTTGAAAGCGACAGGGGAGGCGAGACCCAGTACTTC.

DNA for the CDR3: TGTGCCAGCAGCTCCGGACAGGGAAGGCAAGAAGTCTATGGCTACACCTTC. Translation: CASSSGQGRQEVYGYTF. The J gene is TRBJ1-2, the V gene TRBV5-4, with 8 nucleotides matching TRBD1. Per germline, CDR1 SGHNT and CDR2 YYREEE (reference sequence). The CDR3 totals 17 residues. V was pared by 3 bases and J by 4 bases, with 14 bases of the junction left unmatched.

This rearrangement joins TRBV14 to TRBJ2-1; 8 nucleotides agree with TRBD1. After removal of 3 bases from V and 2 bases from J, the junction contained 6 bases not matched to a gene. Per germline, CDR1 SGHDN and CDR2 FVKESK. The CDR3 runs to 16 residues. CDR3 nucleotide sequence: TGTGCCAGCAGCCACCGACAGGGGAGCCCCTACAATGAGCAGTTCTTC. This translates into CASSHRQGSPYNEQFF.

Of note for this clone: This specimen includes other DNA sequences encoding the same CDR3. The chain couples TRBV5-1 to TRBJ2-1; TRBD1 aligns across 7 bases. Germline CDR1 and CDR2: SGHRS and YFSETQ. This CDR3 spans 15 amino acids. Trimming at V came to 1 base and at J to 2 bases, leaving 3 bases not matched to a gene. The CDR3 coding sequence is TGCGCCAGCAGCTTGTCAGGGGGTGCCTACAATGAGCAGTTCTTC. Residues: CASSLSGGAYNEQFF.

J is TRBJ2-5 and V is TRBV6-1; 11 bases are a match to TRBD1. The CDR3 contains 15 residues. The junction had 8 bases not matched to a gene; V was cut back by 6 bases and J by 5 bases. Germline loops: CDR1 MNHNS, CDR2 SASEGT. The CDR3 is CASRRGQGVLETQYF. The CDR3 region has the DNA TGTGCCAGCAGGCGGGGACAGGGGGTATTGGAGACCCAGTACTTC.

This chain connects TRBV7-3 to TRBJ2-5, with 7 bases aligning to TRBD2. Per germline, CDR1 SGHTA and CDR2 FQGTGA. Unmatched junction bases numbered 6, after V lost 0 bases and J lost 5 bases. This CDR3 is built from 15 residues. The CDR3 here is CASSLTGREGETQYF. Written as DNA, the CDR3 is TGTGCCAGCAGCTTAACGGGTAGGGAGGGTGAGACCCAGTACTTC. Combining the CDR3 with reference TRBV7-3 and TRBJ2-5 gives the whole variable domain GAGVSQTPSNKVTEKGKYVELRCDPISGHTALYWYRQSLGQGPEFLIYFQGTGAADDSGLPNDRFFAVRPEGSVSTLKIQRTERGDSAVYLCASSLTGREGETQYFGPGTRLLVL.

The V and J genes are TRBV6-5 and TRBJ2-5, with D maybe TRBD1 (6 bases). The CDR3 covers 15 residues. Per the germline V gene, CDR1 is MNHEY and CDR2 is SVGAGI. V was shortened by 7 bases and J by 2 bases, with 17 bases between the two germline ends. The CDR3 loop is CASIKSLGQQETQYF. For the CDR3, the DNA is TGTGCCAGCATCAAAAGTCTCGGACAGCAAGAGACCCAGTACTTC.

This chain links TRBV25-1 with TRBJ1-1, with 7 bases lining up with TRBD1. CDR1 and CDR2 from the germline V gene are MGHDK and SYGVNS. V shed 8 bases, J shed 3 bases, and the junction held 6 bases outside the gene matches. The CDR3 has 13 residues. CDR3 residues: CASLDRAYTEAFF. The CDR3 DNA follows: TGTGCCAGCCTAGACAGGGCCTACACTGAAGCTTTCTTT.

For this clone: At one end the junction does not follow the germline gene, possibly because of a read error. The chain recombines TRBV5-1 with TRBJ1-1; possible D gene TRBD1, 5 bases. The CDR3 totals 16 residues. Germline V gene lookup returns CDR1 SGHRS and CDR2 YFSETQ. The CDR3 bases are TGCGCCAGCAGATTGGGGGAGGTGTCCATGAACACTGAAGCTTTCTTT. Amino acids: CASRLGEVSMNTEAFF.

The DNA for the CDR3 is TGTGCCACCGATAGTGAGGCAACCAGCTACGAGCAGTACTTC. It specifies CATDSEATSYEQYF. The chain has TRBV6-6 and TRBJ2-7; D gene uncertain. The CDR3 contains 14 residues. Between the trimmed V and J ends, which lost 10 bases and 3 bases, there was a span of 19 bases. Germline assignment: CDR1 MNHNY and CDR2 SVGAGI (reference sequence).

The V gene is TRBV25-1, the J gene TRBJ1-2; 7 bases map to TRBD1. The CDR3 is 13 amino acids. The V gene end was trimmed by 4 bases and the J gene end by 8 bases; junction bases not matched to a gene: 7. The germline gives CDR1 MGHDK, CDR2 SYGVNS. The CDR3 spells CASSVTGAGGYTF. Written as DNA, the CDR3 is TGTGCCAGCAGTGTCACAGGGGCCGGAGGCTACACCTTC.

The J gene is TRBJ2-2, the V gene TRBV5-6; D ambiguous. Trimming shortened V by 2 bases and J by 5 bases, and 10 bases separated the two germline ends. CDR3 length: 14 amino acids. Germline lookup yields CDR1 SGHDT and CDR2 YYEEEE. CDR3 amino acids: CASSLDQNTGELFF. CDR3 DNA sequence: TGTGCCAGCAGCTTAGATCAGAATACCGGGGAGCTGTTTTTT. The variable domain in full, completed from reference TRBV5-6 and TRBJ2-2, reads DAGVTQSPTHLIKTRGQQVTLRCSPKSGHDTVSWYQQALGQGPQFIFQYYEEEERQRGNFPDRFSGHQFPNYSSELNVNALLLGDSALYLCASSLDQNTGELFFGEGSRLTVL.

V is TRBV6-1 and J is TRBJ2-2, with unresolved D. CDR1 and CDR2 (germline): MNHNS, SASEGT. V lost 6 bases and J lost 0, with 8 bases in between. The CDR3 covers 14 residues. This chain's CDR3 is CASSLTANTGELFF. CDR3 nucleotide sequence: TGTGCCAGCAGCCTTACAGCGAACACCGGGGAGCTGTTTTTT.

The chain has TRBV10-3 and TRBJ2-2; perhaps TRBD2 as D (5 bases). Germline V CDR1 and CDR2: ENHRY, SYGVKD. The CDR3 extends over 12 amino acids. Trimming removed 9 bases from V and 1 base from J, with 6 bases in between. CDR3 coding DNA: TGTGCCATAAGCGGGAACACCGGGGAGCTGTTTTTT. It specifies CAISGNTGELFF.

This clone has only a few counts. The chain uses TRBV7-2 and TRBJ1-1; no clear D gene. V shed 1 base and J shed 8 bases, with 20 bases lying between them. The CDR3 length is 16 residues. Germline CDR1 reads SGHTA; CDR2 reads FQGNSA. The CDR3 sequence: CASSLDFRGILAEAFF. In nucleotides, the CDR3 is TGTGCCAGCAGCTTAGATTTTCGAGGTATACTCGCCGAAGCTTTCTTT.

This clone was observed a few times. This chain uses TRBV29-1 with TRBJ2-3, with TRBD2 matching 12 bases. J was trimmed by 1 base and V by 4 bases; bases with no gene match: 12. The V gene's germline CDR1 is SQVTM and CDR2 ANQGSEA. The CDR3 is 18 amino acids. The CDR3 sequence is CSVGSSGGADVGTDTQYF. DNA for the CDR3: TGCAGCGTTGGGTCTAGCGGGGGGGCCGACGTTGGCACAGATACGCAGTATTTT.

This chain connects TRBV6-1 to TRBJ1-2; D remains unclear. This CDR3 comprises 15 residues. The germline CDR1 and CDR2 sequences are MNHNS and SASEGT. The V and J ends lost 0 bases and 7 bases respectively, with 15 bases between them. For the CDR3, the DNA is TGTGCCAGCAGTGAAGCGGGTCACAGAATCTTTGGCTACACCTTC. Translating gives CASSEAGHRIFGYTF.

Only one count was recorded for this clone. This chain links TRBV15 with TRBJ1-5, with TRBD1 matching over 10 bases. V was clipped by 4 bases and J by 6 bases; unmatched bases: 6. The CDR3 is 15 amino acids. The germline V gene encodes CDR1 LNHNV and CDR2 YYDKDF (reference sequence). As DNA, the CDR3 is TGTGCCACCAGCACCGACAGGGGGCAAGGTCAGCCCCAGCATTTT. Translation: CATSTDRGQGQPQHF.

This clone was seen just once. V usage is TRBV12-5 and J usage is TRBJ2-7, with D hard to call. The ends were cut back, 6 bases at V and 2 bases at J, with 5 bases in the middle. The germline gives CDR1 LGHNT, CDR2 FRNRAP. This CDR3 has 11 amino acids. The CDR3 DNA is TGTGCTAGTGGGCAGGCCTACGAGCAGTACTTC. Amino acids: CASGQAYEQYF.

This chain connects TRBV7-9 to TRBJ2-1; 16 bases agree with TRBD2. Germline loops: CDR1 SEHNR, CDR2 FQNEAQ (reference sequence). There are 16 residues in the CDR3. V dropped 5 bases and J dropped 14; count of bases not matched to a gene: 12. The chain's CDR3 is CASSQGTSGGAGWEFF. The CDR3 DNA reads as TGTGCCAGCAGCCAAGGGACTAGCGGGGGGGCCGGGTGGGAGTTCTTC.

This clone was detected once. The CDR3 DNA follows: TGTGCCAGCAGCTTGGAGTCGCGGGGGAACTATGGCTACACCTTC. It specifies CASSLESRGNYGYTF. This chain uses TRBV5-5 with TRBJ1-2; D possibly corresponds to TRBD1 (5 bases). Germline-derived CDR1 and CDR2 are SGHKS and YYEKEE (reference sequence). The V gene lost 0 bases and the J gene lost 2 bases, with 11 bases spanning the gap. CDR3 length equals 15 residues. Full variable domain (missing parts from reference TRBV5-5 and TRBJ1-2): DAGVTQSPTHLIKTRGQQVTLRCSPISGHKSVSWYQQVLGQGPQFIFQYYEKEERGRGNFPDRFSARQFPNYSSELNVNALLLGDSALYLCASSLESRGNYGYTFGSGTRLTVV.

The chain carries TRBV2 and TRBJ1-1; 9 bases are shared with TRBD1. Germline CDR1 reads SNHLY; CDR2 reads FYNNEI. The V gene end was trimmed by 7 bases and the J gene end by 0 bases; junction bases not matched to a gene: 6. This CDR3 contains 15 residues. The CDR3, as DNA: TGTGCCAGCATCATGGACAGGGGCATGAACACTGAAGCTTTCTTT. Translation: CASIMDRGMNTEAFF.